This T cell receptor (beta chain) was found in a study of blood T cells in healthy people across ages. Next came a second PCR, run for 7 to 11 cycles, which used a sample-barcoded 5' primer along with a J-beta primer mix. TCRdb reprocessed the 5' RACE reads with MiXCR, giving one entry per CDR3 protein. The sample shows about 730,000 distinct CDR3 sequences, roughly 44% of them seen only once. The CDR3 consists of 14 residues. Trimming removed 5 bases from V and 5 bases from J; junction bases left unmatched: 9. The chain is built from TRBV12-3 or TRBV12-4 and TRBJ2-7, with 7 bases fitting TRBD1. Sequenced: blood. The origin of this receptor is a woman in her fifties or sixties in good health. As DNA, the CDR3 is TGTGCCAGCAGTCCGCGACAGGGATCCCACGAGCAGTACTTC. Translation gives CASSPRQGSHEQYF.